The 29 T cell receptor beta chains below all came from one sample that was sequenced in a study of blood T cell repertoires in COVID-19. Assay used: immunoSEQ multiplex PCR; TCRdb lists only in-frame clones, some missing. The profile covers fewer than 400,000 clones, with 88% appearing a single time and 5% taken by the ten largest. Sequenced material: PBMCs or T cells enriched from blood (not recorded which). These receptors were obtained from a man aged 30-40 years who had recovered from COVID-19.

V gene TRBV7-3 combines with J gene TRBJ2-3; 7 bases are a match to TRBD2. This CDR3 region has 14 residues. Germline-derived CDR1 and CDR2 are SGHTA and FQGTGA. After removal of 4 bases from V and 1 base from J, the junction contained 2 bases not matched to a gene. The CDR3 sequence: CASSSLAGTDTQYF. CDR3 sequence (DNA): TGTGCCAGCAGCTCTCTAGCGGGCACAGATACGCAGTATTTT. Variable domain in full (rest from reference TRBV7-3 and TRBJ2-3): GAGVSQTPSNKVTEKGKYVELRCDPISGHTALYWYRQSLGQGPEFLIYFQGTGAADDSGLPNDRFFAVRPEGSVSTLKIQRTERGDSAVYLCASSSLAGTDTQYFGPGTRLTVL.

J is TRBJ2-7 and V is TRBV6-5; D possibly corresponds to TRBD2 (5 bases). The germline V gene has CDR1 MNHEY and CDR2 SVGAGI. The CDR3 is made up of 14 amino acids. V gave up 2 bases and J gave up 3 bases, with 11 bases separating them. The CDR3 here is CASSYLSGDYEQYF. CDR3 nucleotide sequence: TGTGCCAGCAGTTACCTCTCCGGGGACTACGAGCAGTACTTC.

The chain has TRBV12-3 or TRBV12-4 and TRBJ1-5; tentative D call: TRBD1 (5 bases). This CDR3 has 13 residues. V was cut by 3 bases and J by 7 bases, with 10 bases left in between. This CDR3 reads CASSFGGRQPQHF. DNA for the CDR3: TGTGCCAGCAGTTTCGGGGGAAGGCAGCCCCAGCATTTT.

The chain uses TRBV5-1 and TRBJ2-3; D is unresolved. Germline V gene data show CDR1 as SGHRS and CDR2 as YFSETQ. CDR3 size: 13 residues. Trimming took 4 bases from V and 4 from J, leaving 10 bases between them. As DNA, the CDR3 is TGCGCCAGCAGCCGCGACATTTCAGATACGCAGTATTTT. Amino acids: CASSRDISDTQYF.

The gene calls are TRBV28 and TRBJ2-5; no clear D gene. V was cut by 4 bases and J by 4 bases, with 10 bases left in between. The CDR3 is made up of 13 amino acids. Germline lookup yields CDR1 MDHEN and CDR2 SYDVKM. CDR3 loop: CASSSPPRETQYF. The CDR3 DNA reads TGTGCCAGCAGTTCCCCCCCTCGAGAGACCCAGTACTTC.

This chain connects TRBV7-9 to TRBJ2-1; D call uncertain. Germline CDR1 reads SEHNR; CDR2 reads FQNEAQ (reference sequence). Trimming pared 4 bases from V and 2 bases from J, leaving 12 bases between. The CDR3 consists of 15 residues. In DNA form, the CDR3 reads TGTGCCAGCAGCTCGAGTCAGGCTGCCTACAATGAGCAGTTCTTC. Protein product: CASSSSQAAYNEQFF.

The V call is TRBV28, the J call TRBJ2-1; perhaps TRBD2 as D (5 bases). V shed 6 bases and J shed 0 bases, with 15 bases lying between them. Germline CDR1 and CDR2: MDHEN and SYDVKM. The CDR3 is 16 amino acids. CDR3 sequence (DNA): TGTGCCAGCAGCACCCCCGGGGAGAGCTCCTACAATGAGCAGTTCTTC. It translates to CASSTPGESSYNEQFF.

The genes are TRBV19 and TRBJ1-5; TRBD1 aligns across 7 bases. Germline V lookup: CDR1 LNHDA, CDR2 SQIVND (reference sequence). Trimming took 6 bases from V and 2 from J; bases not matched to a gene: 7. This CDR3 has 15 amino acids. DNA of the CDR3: TGTGCCAGTAGGACCACAGGGGAGGGCAATCAGCCCCAGCATTTT. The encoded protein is CASRTTGEGNQPQHF. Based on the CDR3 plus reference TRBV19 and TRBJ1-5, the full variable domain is DGGITQSPKYLFRKEGQNVTLSCEQNLNHDAMYWYRQDPGQGLRLIYYSQIVNDFQKGDIAEGYSVSREKKESFPLTVTSAQKNPTAFYLCASRTTGEGNQPQHFGDGTRLSIL.

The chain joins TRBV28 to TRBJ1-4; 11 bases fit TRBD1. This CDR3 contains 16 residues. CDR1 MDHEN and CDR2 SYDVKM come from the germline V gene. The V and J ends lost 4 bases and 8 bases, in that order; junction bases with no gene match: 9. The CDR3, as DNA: TGTGCCAGCAGTTCGTCAGGGACAGGGGGTTTAGAAAAACTGTTTTTT. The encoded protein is CASSSSGTGGLEKLFF.

In nucleotides, the CDR3 is TGTGCCAGCATCAGGACAGGGGGCACCTACGAGCAGTACTTC. It is translated as CASIRTGGTYEQYF. V and J are TRBV7-9 and TRBJ2-7; 11 bases are shared with TRBD1. CDR1 SEHNR and CDR2 FQNEAQ come from the germline V gene (reference sequence). Trimming removed 7 bases from V and 2 bases from J; junction bases left unmatched: 4. The length of the CDR3 is 14 residues.

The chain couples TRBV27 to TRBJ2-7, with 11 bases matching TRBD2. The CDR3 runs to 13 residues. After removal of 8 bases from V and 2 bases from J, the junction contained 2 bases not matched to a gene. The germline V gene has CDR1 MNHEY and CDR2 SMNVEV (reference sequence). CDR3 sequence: CASRLAGPYEQYF. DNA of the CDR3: TGTGCCAGCCGACTAGCGGGGCCCTACGAGCAGTACTTC.

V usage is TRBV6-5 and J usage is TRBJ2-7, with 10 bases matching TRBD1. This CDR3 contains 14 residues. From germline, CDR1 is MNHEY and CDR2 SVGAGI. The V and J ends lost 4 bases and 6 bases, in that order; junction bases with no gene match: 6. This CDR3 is CASSSSGTGVEQYF. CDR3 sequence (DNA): TGTGCCAGCAGTTCTTCCGGGACAGGGGTCGAGCAGTACTTC.

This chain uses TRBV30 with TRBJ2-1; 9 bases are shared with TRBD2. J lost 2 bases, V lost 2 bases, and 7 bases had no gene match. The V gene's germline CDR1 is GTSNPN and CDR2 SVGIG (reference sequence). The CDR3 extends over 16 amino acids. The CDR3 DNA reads TGTGCCTGGAGTAAGGCGCTAGCGGGGACCTACAATGAGCAGTTCTTC. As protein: CAWSKALAGTYNEQFF.

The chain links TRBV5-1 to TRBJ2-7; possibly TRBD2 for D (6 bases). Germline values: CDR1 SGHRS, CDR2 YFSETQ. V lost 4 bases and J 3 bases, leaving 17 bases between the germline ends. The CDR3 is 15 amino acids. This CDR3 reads CASSKELARDYEQYF. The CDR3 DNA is TGCGCCAGCAGCAAGGAATTGGCGCGGGACTACGAGCAGTACTTC.

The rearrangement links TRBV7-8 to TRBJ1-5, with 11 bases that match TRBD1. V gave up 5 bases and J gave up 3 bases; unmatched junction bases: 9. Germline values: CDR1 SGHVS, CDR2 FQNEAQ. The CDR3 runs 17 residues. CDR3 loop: CASSAPGTGGSNQPQHF. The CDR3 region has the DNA TGTGCCAGCAGCGCTCCCGGGACAGGGGGATCCAATCAGCCCCAGCATTTT.

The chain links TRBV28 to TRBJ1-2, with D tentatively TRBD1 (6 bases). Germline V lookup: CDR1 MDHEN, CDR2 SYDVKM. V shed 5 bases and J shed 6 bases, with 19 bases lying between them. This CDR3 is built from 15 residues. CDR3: CASSMNRESGDGYTF. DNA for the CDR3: TGTGCCAGCAGTATGAACAGGGAATCTGGCGATGGCTACACCTTC.

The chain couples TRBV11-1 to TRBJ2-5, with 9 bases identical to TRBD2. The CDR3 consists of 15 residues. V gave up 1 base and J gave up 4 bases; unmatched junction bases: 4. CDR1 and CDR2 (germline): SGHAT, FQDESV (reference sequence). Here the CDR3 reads CASSLGSGGIETQYF. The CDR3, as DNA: TGTGCCAGCAGCTTAGGTAGCGGGGGCATAGAGACCCAGTACTTC.

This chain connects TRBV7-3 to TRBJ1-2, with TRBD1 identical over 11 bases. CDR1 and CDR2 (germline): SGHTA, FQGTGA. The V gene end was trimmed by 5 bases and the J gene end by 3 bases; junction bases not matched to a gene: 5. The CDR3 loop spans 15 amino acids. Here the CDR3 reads CASSRDRGTDYGYTF. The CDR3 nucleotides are TGTGCCAGCAGCAGGGACAGGGGGACGGACTATGGCTACACCTTC.

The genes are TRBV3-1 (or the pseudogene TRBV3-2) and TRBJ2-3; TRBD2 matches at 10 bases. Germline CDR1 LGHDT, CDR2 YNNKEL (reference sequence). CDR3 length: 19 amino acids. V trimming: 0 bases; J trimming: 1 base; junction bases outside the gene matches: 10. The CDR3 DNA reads TGTGCCAGCAGCCAAGAAAGCGGGGGGGCATCGTGGGGCACAGATACGCAGTATTTT. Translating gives CASSQESGGASWGTDTQYF.

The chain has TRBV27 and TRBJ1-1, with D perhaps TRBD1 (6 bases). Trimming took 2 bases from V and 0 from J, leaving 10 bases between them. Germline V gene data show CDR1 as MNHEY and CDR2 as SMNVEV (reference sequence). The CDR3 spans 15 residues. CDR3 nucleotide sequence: TGTGCCAGCAGTTTAGAGGGGGACATGAACACTGAAGCTTTCTTT. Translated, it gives CASSLEGDMNTEAFF.

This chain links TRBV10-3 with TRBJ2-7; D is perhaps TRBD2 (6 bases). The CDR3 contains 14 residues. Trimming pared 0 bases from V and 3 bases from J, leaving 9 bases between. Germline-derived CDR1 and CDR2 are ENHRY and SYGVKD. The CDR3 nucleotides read TGTGCCATCAGTGAGTCTTTCGGGGGCTACGAGCAGTACTTC. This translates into CAISESFGGYEQYF.

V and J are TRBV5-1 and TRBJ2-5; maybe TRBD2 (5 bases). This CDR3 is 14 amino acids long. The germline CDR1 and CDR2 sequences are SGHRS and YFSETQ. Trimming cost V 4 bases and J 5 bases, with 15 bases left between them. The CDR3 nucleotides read TGCGCCAGCAGCAGTGGACGGGGTAAGGAGACCCAGTACTTC. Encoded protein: CASSSGRGKETQYF.

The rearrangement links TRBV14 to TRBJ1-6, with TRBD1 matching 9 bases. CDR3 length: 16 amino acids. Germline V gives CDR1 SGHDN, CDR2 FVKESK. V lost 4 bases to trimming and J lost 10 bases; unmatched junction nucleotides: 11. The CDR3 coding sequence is TGTGCCAGCAGCCCTCGATGGGACAGGGACAGATCACCCCTCCACTTT. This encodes CASSPRWDRDRSPLHF.

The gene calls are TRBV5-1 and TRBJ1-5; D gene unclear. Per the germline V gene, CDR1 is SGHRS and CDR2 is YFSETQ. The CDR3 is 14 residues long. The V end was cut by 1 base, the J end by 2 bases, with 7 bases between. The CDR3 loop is CASSLMGGNQPQHF. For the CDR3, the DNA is TGCGCCAGCAGCTTGATGGGAGGCAATCAGCCCCAGCATTTT.

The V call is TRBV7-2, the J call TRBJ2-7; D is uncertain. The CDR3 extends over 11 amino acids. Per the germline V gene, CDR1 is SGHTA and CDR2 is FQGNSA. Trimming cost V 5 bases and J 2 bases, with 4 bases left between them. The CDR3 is CASSPAYEQYF. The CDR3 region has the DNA TGTGCCAGCAGCCCGGCCTACGAGCAGTACTTC.

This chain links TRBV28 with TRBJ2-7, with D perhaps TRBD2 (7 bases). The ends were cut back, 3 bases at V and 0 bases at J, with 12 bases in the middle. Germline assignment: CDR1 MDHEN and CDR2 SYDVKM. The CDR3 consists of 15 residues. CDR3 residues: CASSLGGGNSYEQYF. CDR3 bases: TGTGCCAGCAGTTTGGGAGGGGGTAACTCCTACGAGCAGTACTTC.

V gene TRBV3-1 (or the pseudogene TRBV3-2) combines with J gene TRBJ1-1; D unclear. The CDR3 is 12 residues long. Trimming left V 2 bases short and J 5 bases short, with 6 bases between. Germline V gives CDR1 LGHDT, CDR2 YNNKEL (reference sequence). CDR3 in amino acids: CASSQIQTEAFF. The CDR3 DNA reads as TGTGCCAGCAGCCAAATACAGACTGAAGCTTTCTTT.

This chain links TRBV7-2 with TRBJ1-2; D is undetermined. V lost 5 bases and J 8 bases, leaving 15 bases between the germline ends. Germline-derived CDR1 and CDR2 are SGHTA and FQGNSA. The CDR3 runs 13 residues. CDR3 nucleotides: TGTGCCAGCAGCCTAGAGACCGCGCGGGGCTACACCTTC. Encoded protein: CASSLETARGYTF.

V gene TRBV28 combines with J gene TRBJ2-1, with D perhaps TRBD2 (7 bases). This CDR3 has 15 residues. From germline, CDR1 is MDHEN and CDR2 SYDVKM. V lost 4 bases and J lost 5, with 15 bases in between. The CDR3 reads CASSSPGGPDNEQFF. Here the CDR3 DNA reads TGTGCCAGCAGTTCACCGGGGGGCCCCGACAATGAGCAGTTCTTC.